These 23 T cell receptor beta chains share one sample of origin, sequenced in a study of T cell responses to AZD1222 COVID-19 vaccine. Only in-frame clones appear in the TCRdb table, and some are missing; sequencing was by immunoSEQ multiplex PCR. The table records 110,000 to 150,000 clones, 92% of them present only once. The specimen comprised peripheral blood, sampled on day 0 of AZD1222 vaccination. Receptors were obtained from an adult in good health.

This rearrangement joins TRBV3-1 (or the pseudogene TRBV3-2) to TRBJ2-1, with D possibly being TRBD2 (7 bases). The germline V gene has CDR1 LGHDT and CDR2 YNNKEL (reference sequence). This CDR3 is built from 14 residues. Trimming took off 5 bases at V and 2 bases at J, with 10 bases between the two ends. The CDR3 DNA sequence: TGTGCCAGCAGCAAGGGGGGGGCCTACAATGAGCAGTTCTTC. Its translation: CASSKGGAYNEQFF.

The rearrangement links TRBV2 to TRBJ1-4, with D hard to call. CDR1 SNHLY and CDR2 FYNNEI come from the germline V gene. With 7 bases removed from V and 7 bases from J, the gap between germline ends came to 16 bases. This CDR3 comprises 14 residues. CDR3: CASMVRGKSEKLFF. The CDR3 nucleotides are TGTGCCAGCATGGTACGGGGTAAGAGTGAAAAACTGTTTTTT. The full variable domain, with the rest looked up from reference TRBV2 and TRBJ1-4, is EPEVTQTPSHQVTQMGQEVILRCVPISNHLYFYWYRQILGQKVEFLVSFYNNEISEKSEIFDDQFSVERPDGSNFTLKIRSTKLEDSAMYFCASMVRGKSEKLFFGSGTQLSVL.

The chain joins TRBV19 to TRBJ2-5; tentatively, D is TRBD1 (6 bases). Germline CDR1 reads LNHDA; CDR2 reads SQIVND (reference sequence). Trimming stripped 9 bases from V and 4 bases from J, with 24 bases between. This CDR3 comprises 16 residues. The CDR3 is CASNLSRDKLSETQYF. Written as DNA, the CDR3 is TGTGCCAGCAACCTCTCTCGGGACAAGTTGTCAGAGACCCAGTACTTC.

V and J are TRBV29-1 and TRBJ2-5, with D maybe TRBD1 (6 bases). The length of the CDR3 is 13 residues. Germline CDR1 SQVTM, CDR2 ANQGSEA. The V end lost 7 bases, the J end lost 5 bases, and 17 bases lay between the germline ends. This CDR3 reads CSAANTGQETQYF. DNA for the CDR3: TGCAGCGCTGCCAACACAGGGCAGGAGACCCAGTACTTC.

V gene TRBV11-2 combines with J gene TRBJ1-2; D not resolved. V dropped 0 bases and J dropped 4 bases, with 9 bases sitting between them. CDR3 size: 14 residues. The germline CDR1 and CDR2 sequences are SGHAT and FQNNGV. The CDR3 region is CASSLDRRAYGYTF. The DNA for the CDR3 is TGTGCCAGCAGCTTAGATAGAAGGGCCTATGGCTACACCTTC.

The chain employs TRBV19 and TRBJ1-5; D is uncertain. V was cut by 3 bases and J by 0 bases, with 6 bases left in between. This CDR3 contains 14 residues. Germline V CDR1 and CDR2: LNHDA, SQIVND (reference sequence). CDR3 loop: CASSIFSSNQPQHF. The CDR3 DNA reads TGTGCCAGTAGTATTTTTAGTAGCAATCAGCCCCAGCATTTT.

V and J are TRBV2 and TRBJ2-4; D tentatively fits TRBD1 or TRBD2 (5 bases each). The length of the CDR3 is 16 residues. Trimming removed 2 bases at V and 0 bases at J, with 11 bases between. Germline loops: CDR1 SNHLY, CDR2 FYNNEI. CDR3 region: CASSELGVLAKNIQYF. DNA of the CDR3: TGTGCCAGCAGTGAATTGGGGGTTTTAGCCAAAAACATTCAGTACTTC.

This clone has only one observation. This chain uses TRBV11-2 with TRBJ2-1, with 7 nucleotides matching TRBD2. V lost 1 base and J lost 6; bases outside the gene matches: 12. Germline V gene data show CDR1 as SGHAT and CDR2 as FQNNGV. The length of the CDR3 is 17 residues. CDR3 sequence: CASSLGTRGRAPNEQFF. CDR3 nucleotide sequence: TGTGCCAGCAGCTTAGGGACTCGGGGGAGGGCCCCCAATGAGCAGTTCTTC.

This clone has a single count. The chain couples TRBV5-6 to TRBJ2-1; 9 bases agree with TRBD2. The CDR3 sequence is 17 residues long. The trim removed 0 bases at V and 9 bases at J, leaving 13 bases unmatched. Germline values: CDR1 SGHDT, CDR2 YYEEEE. In DNA, the CDR3 is TGTGCCAGCAGCTTGGCCTCCGGACTAGCGCTAGGTATTGAGCAGTTCTTC. Translated, it gives CASSLASGLALGIEQFF.

The V gene is TRBV7-2, the J gene TRBJ1-6; D call uncertain. Trimming pared 2 bases from V and 2 bases from J, leaving 4 bases between. The CDR3 has 14 residues. The V gene's germline CDR1 is SGHTA and CDR2 FQGNSA. The CDR3 loop reads CASSLQAYNSPLHF. The CDR3 nucleotides are TGTGCCAGCAGCTTACAGGCCTATAATTCACCCCTCCACTTT.

The J gene is TRBJ1-1, the V gene TRBV5-1, with 7 nucleotides matching TRBD1. Trimming removed 4 bases from V and 3 bases from J; junction bases left unmatched: 12. This CDR3 comprises 16 residues. Germline CDR1 and CDR2: SGHRS and YFSETQ. This CDR3 is CASSDVRGLLDTEAFF. The CDR3 bases are TGCGCCAGCAGCGACGTGAGGGGGCTCTTGGACACTGAAGCTTTCTTT.

The chain employs TRBV5-5 and TRBJ2-1; D is ambiguous. V lost 5 bases to trimming and J lost 5 bases, with 8 bases between them. The CDR3 loop spans 12 amino acids. The germline gives CDR1 SGHKS, CDR2 YYEKEE (reference sequence). CDR3: CASSPPNNEQFF. CDR3 nucleotides: TGTGCCAGCAGTCCGCCCAACAATGAGCAGTTCTTC.

The V and J genes are TRBV18 and TRBJ2-1; 8 bases are shared with TRBD2. This CDR3 contains 15 residues. CDR1 and CDR2 from the germline V gene are KGHSH and LQKENI. Losses at the gene ends were 5 bases for V and 5 bases for J; bases not matched to a gene: 8. The CDR3 loop is CASSSLAELNNEQFF. CDR3 DNA: TGTGCCAGCTCATCACTAGCGGAGCTAAACAATGAGCAGTTCTTC.

The V and J genes are TRBV28 and TRBJ1-3, with 7 bases matching TRBD1. Per germline, CDR1 MDHEN and CDR2 SYDVKM. Losses at the gene ends were 6 bases for V and 0 bases for J; bases not matched to a gene: 5. The CDR3 is made up of 15 amino acids. DNA of the CDR3: TGTGCCAGCAGCCCGACAGGGTTCTCTGGAAACACCATATATTTT. Translation gives CASSPTGFSGNTIYF.

This clone came up once. In DNA, the CDR3 is TGTGCCACCAGTGATTTCTCGGGGGGTGATACGCAGTATTTT. Residues: CATSDFSGGDTQYF. This chain joins TRBV24-1 and TRBJ2-3; 7 bases align to TRBD2. The CDR3 consists of 14 residues. From germline, CDR1 is KGHDR and CDR2 SFDVKD. V gave up 1 base and J gave up 6 bases; unmatched junction bases: 3.

The V and J genes are TRBV19 and TRBJ2-1; weak D call: TRBD1 (6 bases). V was shortened by 5 bases and J by 9 bases, with 20 bases between the two germline ends. In germline, CDR1 is LNHDA, CDR2 SQIVND (reference sequence). This CDR3 is built from 15 residues. This CDR3 reads CASSQWTVPQGEQFF. DNA for the CDR3: TGTGCCAGTAGTCAGTGGACAGTCCCTCAGGGTGAGCAGTTCTTC.

As DNA, the CDR3 is TGTGCCTGTACCGGGACAGGGGGCCCCACTAATGAAAAACTGTTTTTT. It specifies CACTGTGGPTNEKLFF. J is TRBJ1-4 and V is TRBV30, with 12 bases aligning to TRBD1. The germline V gene has CDR1 GTSNPN and CDR2 SVGIG (reference sequence). This CDR3 contains 16 residues. The J segment lost 2 bases and the V segment lost 6 bases, leaving 7 bases of the junction unmatched.

The rearrangement uses TRBV5-5 and TRBJ2-7, with 9 bases matching TRBD1. The germline V gene encodes CDR1 SGHKS and CDR2 YYEKEE (reference sequence). V lost 4 bases and J lost 1; bases outside the gene matches: 6. The CDR3 is 15 residues long. CDR3 bases: TGTGCCAGCAGCCCAGGGACAGGGAGGTCCTACGAGCAGTACTTC. Amino acid sequence: CASSPGTGRSYEQYF.

This chain connects TRBV30 to TRBJ1-6, with D maybe TRBD1 (6 bases). Germline V gene sequence: CDR1 GTSNPN, CDR2 SVGIG (reference sequence). This CDR3 is built from 19 residues. The V gene lost 2 bases and the J gene lost 2 bases, with 22 bases spanning the gap. The CDR3 nucleotides are TGTGCCTGGAGTCCCCTCGGGGGGCTCGGGGGTCCCTATAATTCACCCCTCCACTTT. The encoded protein is CAWSPLGGLGGPYNSPLHF.

The chain uses TRBV11-3 and TRBJ1-6, with D possibly being TRBD1 (6 bases). Germline V lookup: CDR1 SGHNT, CDR2 YENEEA. V was clipped by 2 bases and J by 2 bases, with 16 bases between them. The CDR3 covers 18 residues. The CDR3 reads CASSLKSGGRPYNSPLHF. Written as DNA, the CDR3 is TGTGCCAGCAGCTTAAAGAGCGGGGGCAGACCCTATAATTCACCCCTCCACTTT. The whole variable domain, filled in from reference TRBV11-3 and TRBJ1-6, reads EAGVVQSPRYKIIEKKQPVAFWCNPISGHNTLYWYLQNLGQGPELLIRYENEEAVDDSQLPKDRFSAERLKGVDSTLKIQPAELGDSAVYLCASSLKSGGRPYNSPLHFGNGTRLTVT.

The genes are TRBV27 and TRBJ1-2, with a tentative D call TRBD1 (5 bases). Germline CDR1 reads MNHEY; CDR2 reads SMNVEV (reference sequence). The V and J ends lost 5 bases and 3 bases respectively, with 13 bases between them. The CDR3 spans 14 residues. This CDR3 is CASSKWGGHYGYTF. The CDR3 bases are TGTGCCAGCAGTAAATGGGGGGGACACTATGGCTACACCTTC.

The rearrangement uses TRBV19 and TRBJ1-5, with a possible D match to TRBD1 (5 bases). The CDR3 length is 15 residues. V lost 5 bases, J lost 7 bases, and 18 bases lay in between. Germline-derived CDR1 and CDR2 are LNHDA and SQIVND (reference sequence). The CDR3 loop reads CASSLRRRGRQPQHF. CDR3 nucleotide sequence: TGTGCCAGTAGTCTCCGACGGAGGGGAAGACAGCCCCAGCATTTT.

The chain recombines TRBV4-1 with TRBJ2-5; D might be TRBD1 (5 bases). The CDR3 length is 15 residues. Trimming pared 2 bases from V and 4 bases from J, leaving 14 bases between. Germline loops: CDR1 MGHRA, CDR2 YSYEKL. The CDR3 DNA sequence: TGCGCCAGCAGCCAACCGACGTACCAGGGAGAGACCCAGTACTTC. This gives the protein CASSQPTYQGETQYF.